This paragraph covers one TCR beta chain sequence. The sample belongs to a study of blood T cell repertoires in COVID-19. Across the study: In each case, the material was cDNA or gDNA derived from T cells, B-cell-depleted T cells, or PBMCs.

TCRdb's copy holds only in-frame clones and misses some; the assay was immunoSEQ multiplex PCR. The sample consists of tens of thousands of clones, about nine tenths of them appearing once. The CDR3 runs to 13 residues. V was cut by 3 bases and J by 6 bases, with 12 bases left in between. CDR1 and CDR2 from the germline V gene are SGDLS and YYNGEE. The chain carries TRBV9 and TRBJ1-2; weak D call: TRBD1 (5 bases). The receptor's source is a man aged 50-60 years with active COVID-19. The sample was peripheral blood. This CDR3 is CASSDEGAHGYTF. The CDR3, as DNA: TGTGCCAGCAGCGACGAAGGGGCCCATGGCTACACCTTC. The full variable domain, its missing parts supplied by reference TRBV9 and TRBJ1-2, is DSGVTQTPKHLITATGQRVTLRCSPRSGDLSVYWYQQSLDQGLQFLIQYYNGEERAKGNILERFSAQQFPDLHSELNLSSLELGDSALYFCASSDEGAHGYTFGSGTRLTVV.